A selection of T cell receptor beta chains follows, all from one sample in a study of shared clonotypes between healthy human individuals. Repertoires were generated with immunoSEQ multiplex PCR, while TCRdb's copy carries only in-frame clones and drops some. The table shows approximately 97,000 clones, with 67% occurring only once. The material sequenced was memory CD8+ T cells sorted from blood. All receptors derive from a man aged 25-45 years in good health. Each CDR3 is given with its conserved first and last residue. The order of the fields is clone size, J gene, D gene, V gene, CDR3 protein, CDR3 DNA. The D gene is left open where the match is weak. Expanded clones are given a class, and other clones once, few, many or no size at all.

clone_size: -; j_call: TRBJ1-2; d_call: -; v_call: TRBV20-1; cdr3_aa: CSASSQGDYTF; cdr3_nt: TGCAGTGCCTCCTCCCAGGGAGACTACACCTTC
clone_size: -; j_call: TRBJ1-2; d_call: -; v_call: TRBV7-2; cdr3_aa: CASSRDGAAGYTF; cdr3_nt: TGTGCCAGCAGCCGGGACGGAGCCGCTGGCTACACCTTC
clone_size: many; j_call: TRBJ2-2; d_call: -; v_call: TRBV1; cdr3_aa: CTSSQVGTSGGTGELFF; cdr3_nt: TGCACCAGCAGCCAAGTTGGCACTAGCGGGGGGACCGGGGAGCTGTTTTTT
clone_size: -; j_call: TRBJ1-1; d_call: TRBD1; v_call: TRBV5-4; cdr3_aa: CASSPGQGRNTEAFF; cdr3_nt: TGTGCCAGCAGCCCCGGACAGGGGAGGAACACTGAAGCTTTCTTT
clone_size: -; j_call: TRBJ2-1; d_call: -; v_call: TRBV6-5; cdr3_aa: CASSQENWYNEQFF; cdr3_nt: TGTGCCAGCAGTCAAGAAAACTGGTACAATGAGCAGTTCTTC
clone_size: -; j_call: TRBJ1-4; d_call: TRBD1; v_call: TRBV28; cdr3_aa: CASSLGTVKKMFF; cdr3_nt: TGTGCCAGCAGTTTAGGGACAGTGAAAAAGATGTTTTTT
clone_size: -; j_call: TRBJ2-3; d_call: TRBD2; v_call: TRBV4-3; cdr3_aa: CASSQVAGSTDTQYF; cdr3_nt: TGCGCCAGCAGCCAAGTAGCGGGAAGCACAGATACGCAGTATTTT
clone_size: once; j_call: TRBJ2-5; d_call: TRBD1; v_call: TRBV11-2; cdr3_aa: CASSQLTGGETQYF; cdr3_nt: TGTGCCAGCAGTCAACTGACAGGGGGAGAGACCCAGTACTTC
clone_size: -; j_call: TRBJ2-1; d_call: -; v_call: TRBV15; cdr3_aa: CATSRASGDGDEQFF; cdr3_nt: TGTGCCACCAGCAGGGCGAGCGGAGATGGCGATGAGCAGTTCTTC
clone_size: few; j_call: TRBJ2-2; d_call: TRBD2; v_call: TRBV10-3; cdr3_aa: CAIRTTPLGTRNTGELFF; cdr3_nt: TGTGCCATCAGGACTACCCCCTTAGGGACTAGGAACACCGGGGAGCTGTTTTTT
clone_size: -; j_call: TRBJ2-1; d_call: -; v_call: TRBV7-6; cdr3_aa: CASSLVGGNEQFF; cdr3_nt: TGTGCCAGCAGCTTGGTAGGGGGCAATGAGCAGTTCTTC
clone_size: -; j_call: TRBJ1-1; d_call: -; v_call: TRBV10-2; cdr3_aa: CAKGGILNTEAFF; cdr3_nt: TGCGCCAAGGGGGGTATTTTGAACACTGAAGCTTTCTTT